This passage covers 3 T cell receptor beta chains from one sample sequenced in a study of blood T cell repertoires in COVID-19. Generated by immunoSEQ multiplex PCR, the TCRdb table keeps only in-frame clones and is missing some. The sample includes 200,000 to 250,000 clones, roughly 88% seen only once; the top ten take roughly a tenth. Sequencing input: peripheral blood. Every receptor here comes from a man in his fifties with active or convalescent COVID-19.

The genes are TRBV6-1 and TRBJ1-2; 8 bases match TRBD1. CDR1 and CDR2 from the germline V gene are MNHNS and SASEGT. This CDR3 has 14 amino acids. V lost 6 bases to trimming and J lost 4 bases; unmatched junction nucleotides: 7. The CDR3 loop is CASSRQGTSYGYTF. DNA for the CDR3: TGTGCCAGCAGCAGACAGGGGACCTCCTATGGCTACACCTTC.

This clone was seen a single time. This chain uses TRBV9 with TRBJ1-6; 8 bases line up with TRBD1. The CDR3 sequence is 17 residues long. CDR1 and CDR2 (germline): SGDLS, YYNGEE. J was trimmed by 8 bases and V by 3 bases; bases with no gene match: 13. CDR3 bases: TGTGCCAGCAGCGAGACCGGGGGGACAGGCCCCGATTCACCCCTCCACTTT. It translates to CASSETGGTGPDSPLHF.

J is TRBJ1-2 and V is TRBV7-2; 7 nucleotides agree with TRBD1. CDR1 and CDR2 (germline): SGHTA, FQGNSA. The CDR3 is 13 residues long. V was clipped by 4 bases and J by 9 bases; unmatched bases: 8. The CDR3 DNA reads as TGTGCCAGCAGCTCCGACAGGGAAGGGAGCTACACCTTC. Translation gives CASSSDREGSYTF.